Listed below are T cell receptor beta chains from one sample, sequenced in a study of T cell changes during pregnancy in multiple sclerosis. Generated by immunoSEQ multiplex PCR, the TCRdb table keeps only in-frame clones and is missing some. Of 60,000 to 90,000 clones listed, approximately 91% were seen once; the top ten hold approximately 2%. The sequences come from peripheral blood, collected before pregnancy. The source of these receptors is a female donor with multiple sclerosis, enrolled in a pregnancy study. CDR3s include the opening cysteine and the closing phenylalanine or tryptophan. The D gene is left open where the match is weak. Rows give clone size only sometimes, using once, few, many, or a class for an expanded clone.

size	J	D	V	DNA	CDR3
few	TRBJ2-2	TRBD1	TRBV4-3	TGCGCCAGCAGCCCATCCCGGGACAGGGGGCACACCGGGGAGCTGTTTTTT	CASSPSRDRGHTGELFF
-	TRBJ2-7	TRBD1	TRBV5-1	TGCGCCAGCCGGCGACAGGGGACGGGCGAGCAGTACTTC	CASRRQGTGEQYF
once	TRBJ2-5	TRBD2	TRBV5-8	TGTGCCAGCAGTTCGGGACTAGCGGGGGGAGTGGAAGAGACCCAGTACTTC	CASSSGLAGGVEETQYF
-	TRBJ2-6	-	TRBV9	TGTGCCAGCAGCGCCTCAGGGCTCCCTGGGGCCAACGTCCTGACTTTC	CASSASGLPGANVLTF
-	TRBJ1-1	TRBD1	TRBV28	TGTGCCAGCAGTATCCCGAGGGACAGGGTATGGACTGAAGCTTTCTTT	CASSIPRDRVWTEAFF
once	TRBJ1-1	TRBD1	TRBV7-2	TGTGCCAGCAGCTTAGAATCCGGGACAGGGGGCCGGGTAGCTTTCTTT	CASSLESGTGGRVAFF
-	TRBJ1-2	TRBD1	TRBV5-1	TGCGCCAGCAGCCCCTGGACAGGGGGCGGATTCTATGGCTACACCTTC	CASSPWTGGGFYGYTF
-	TRBJ1-1	-	TRBV2	TGTGCCAGTACCTTGGGGGCAACCTACATGAACACTGAAGCTTTCTTT	CASTLGATYMNTEAFF
-	TRBJ1-2	-	TRBV5-1	TGCGCCAGCAGCGCCACGGGGTCCGTCTATGGCTACACCTTC	CASSATGSVYGYTF
-	TRBJ1-4	TRBD1	TRBV10-3	TGTGCCACCCTGGGACAGGGTAATGAAAAACTGTTTTTT	CATLGQGNEKLFF
-	TRBJ2-7	TRBD2	TRBV5-4	TGTGCCAGCAGCTTGGAGGGACTAGCGGGGACCTACGAGCAGTACTTC	CASSLEGLAGTYEQYF
-	TRBJ2-5	TRBD1	TRBV5-4	TGTGCCAGCAGCTTGGGACAGGGGTACCAAGAGACCCAGTACTTC	CASSLGQGYQETQYF
once	TRBJ1-1	-	TRBV6-5	TGTGCCAGCAGTTACCACGGGGGAGCCATGAACACTGAAGCTTTCTTT	CASSYHGGAMNTEAFF
-	TRBJ1-1	TRBD1	TRBV2	TGTGCCAGCAGCCTCGACAGGGTTAGGTCTTTCTTT	CASSLDRVRSFF
-	TRBJ1-4	TRBD1	TRBV28	TGTGCCAGCAGTTTTGAGAGCCGGACAGGGAGAATGGAAAAACTGTTTTTT	CASSFESRTGRMEKLFF
once	TRBJ2-1	-	TRBV5-1	TGCGCCAGCAGCTTGGGGTCGGGGGTAGGTTCCTACAATGAGCAGTTCTTC	CASSLGSGVGSYNEQFF
-	TRBJ2-7	-	TRBV7-2	TGTGCCAGCAGCCTTATCGTGTTAGGCGGGCAGCAGTACTTC	CASSLIVLGGQQYF